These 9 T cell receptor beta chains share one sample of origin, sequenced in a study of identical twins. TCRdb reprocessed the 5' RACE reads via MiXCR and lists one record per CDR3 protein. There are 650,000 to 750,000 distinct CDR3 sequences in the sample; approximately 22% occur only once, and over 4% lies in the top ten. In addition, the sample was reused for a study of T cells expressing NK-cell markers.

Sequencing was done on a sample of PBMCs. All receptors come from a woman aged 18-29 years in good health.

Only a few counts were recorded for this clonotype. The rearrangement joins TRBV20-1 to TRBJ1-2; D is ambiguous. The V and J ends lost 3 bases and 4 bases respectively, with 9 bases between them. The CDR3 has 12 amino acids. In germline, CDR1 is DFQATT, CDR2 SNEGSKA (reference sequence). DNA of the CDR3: TGCAGTGCTAGTGCTATTAGCTATGGCTACACCTTC. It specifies CSASAISYGYTF.

The CDR3 here is CASSQDRGTAEYF. CDR3 DNA sequence: TGCGCCAGCAGCCAAGATCGGGGGACGGCGGAGTATTTT. The V gene is TRBV4-3, the J gene TRBJ2-3, with TRBD2 as a possible D gene (6 bases). Looked up from germline, CDR1 is LGHNA and CDR2 is YSLEER. V lost 0 bases, J lost 13 bases, and 14 bases lay in between. The length of the CDR3 is 13 residues.

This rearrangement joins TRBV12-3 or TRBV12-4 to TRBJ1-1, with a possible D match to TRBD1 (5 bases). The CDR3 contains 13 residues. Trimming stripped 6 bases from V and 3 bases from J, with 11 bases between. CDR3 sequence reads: CASSSDSYTEAFF. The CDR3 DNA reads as TGTGCCAGCAGCTCTGACAGCTACACTGAAGCTTTCTTT.

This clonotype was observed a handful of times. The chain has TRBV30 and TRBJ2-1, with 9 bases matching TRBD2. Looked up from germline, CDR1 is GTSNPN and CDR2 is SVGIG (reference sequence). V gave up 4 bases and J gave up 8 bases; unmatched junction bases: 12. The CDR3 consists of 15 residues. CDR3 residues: CAWKRVGSGSYEQFF. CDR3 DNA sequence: TGTGCCTGGAAGCGCGTTGGTAGCGGGAGCTATGAGCAGTTCTTC.

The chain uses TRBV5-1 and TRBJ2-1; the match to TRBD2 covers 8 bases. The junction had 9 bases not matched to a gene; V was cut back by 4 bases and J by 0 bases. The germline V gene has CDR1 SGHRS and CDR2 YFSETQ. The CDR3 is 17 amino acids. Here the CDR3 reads CASSPMSGGFSYNEQFF. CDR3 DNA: TGCGCCAGCAGCCCCATGAGCGGGGGTTTCTCCTACAATGAGCAGTTCTTC.

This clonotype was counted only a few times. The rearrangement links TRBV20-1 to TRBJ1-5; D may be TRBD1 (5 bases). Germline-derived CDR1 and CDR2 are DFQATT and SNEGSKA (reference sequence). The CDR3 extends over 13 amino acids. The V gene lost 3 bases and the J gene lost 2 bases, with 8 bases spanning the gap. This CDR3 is CSASPQGNQPQHF. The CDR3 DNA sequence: TGCAGTGCTAGTCCACAGGGCAATCAGCCCCAGCATTTT.

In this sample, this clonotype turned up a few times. CDR3 amino acids: CASSLGATGQETQYF. In DNA form, the CDR3 reads TGCGCCAGCAGCCTGGGGGCTACCGGCCAAGAGACCCAGTACTTC. The rearrangement uses TRBV5-1 and TRBJ2-5; possibly TRBD1 for D (6 bases). The CDR3 runs to 15 residues. V was pared by 4 bases and J by 1 base, with 14 bases between. Germline V gene data show CDR1 as SGHRS and CDR2 as YFSETQ.

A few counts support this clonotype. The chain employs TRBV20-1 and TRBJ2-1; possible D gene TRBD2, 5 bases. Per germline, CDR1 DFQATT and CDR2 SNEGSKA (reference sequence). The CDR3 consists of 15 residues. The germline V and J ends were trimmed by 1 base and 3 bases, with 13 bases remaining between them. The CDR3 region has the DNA TGCAGTGCTAGAGCCCCGGGGTACGGCTACAATGAGCAGTTCTTC. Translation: CSARAPGYGYNEQFF.

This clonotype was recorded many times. The CDR3 is CASGSRGEGLPNEKLFF. The CDR3 DNA reads as TGTGCCAGCGGCTCTAGGGGAGAGGGCCTACCTAATGAAAAACTGTTTTTT. The chain recombines TRBV12-3 or TRBV12-4 with TRBJ1-4; D is possibly TRBD1 (5 bases). The CDR3 spans 17 residues. V was pared by 8 bases and J by 3 bases, with 22 bases between.